This T cell receptor beta chain stems from a study of cytomegalovirus exposure and HLA in healthy donors. Study findings and constraints: A classifier reportedly called cytomegalovirus status with high sensitivity and specificity.

A note on this clone: The antigen remains unidentified.

Germline CDR1 and CDR2: SEHNR and FQNEAQ (reference sequence). This CDR3 is 16 amino acids long. V lost 4 bases to trimming and J lost 4 bases; unmatched junction nucleotides: 9. PCR primers comprised 60 Vbeta and 13 Jbeta primers. Assay used: immunoSEQ multiplex PCR; TCRdb lists only in-frame clones, some missing. Of roughly 93,000 clones listed, 75% to 85% were seen once; the top ten hold approximately 9.9%. This sequence originates from a man in his late teens or twenties in good health and CMV-seropositive. The sequencing input was PBMCs. V gene TRBV7-9 combines with J gene TRBJ1-2, with 10 positions matching TRBD1. The CDR3 coding sequence is TGTGCCAGCAGCTCGGAGCGGGGACAGGGGAGCTATGGCTACACCTTC. Its translation is CASSSERGQGSYGYTF.